The 23 T cell receptor beta chains below all came from one sample that was sequenced in a study of blood T cell repertoires in COVID-19. TCRdb's copy holds only in-frame clones and misses some; the assay was immunoSEQ multiplex PCR. The sample includes approximately 200,000 clones, 70% to 85% of them seen just once. Sequencing was performed on peripheral blood. These receptors were collected from a woman between 25 and 40 years old with acute or convalescent COVID-19.

The chain carries TRBV11-2 and TRBJ2-5; TRBD1 matches 7 bases. CDR3 length equals 14 residues. Germline loops: CDR1 SGHAT, CDR2 FQNNGV. J gave up 2 bases and V 4 bases, and 4 bases lay outside the gene matches. CDR3 bases: TGTGCCAGCAGCTCCGAGACAGGGCAAGAGACCCAGTACTTC. Translating gives CASSSETGQETQYF.

The V gene is TRBV7-8, the J gene TRBJ1-5, with D uncertain. From germline, CDR1 is SGHVS and CDR2 FQNEAQ. V gave up 1 base and J gave up 5 bases, with 6 bases separating them. The CDR3 extends over 13 amino acids. CDR3 coding DNA: TGTGCCAGCAGCTTAGGAGGAGATCAGCCCCAGCATTTT. It is translated as CASSLGGDQPQHF. The whole variable domain, filled in from reference TRBV7-8 and TRBJ1-5, reads GAGVSQSPRYKVAKRGQDVALRCDPISGHVSLFWYQQALGQGPEFLTYFQNEAQLDKSGLPSDRFFAERPEGSVSTLKIQRTQQEDSAVYLCASSLGGDQPQHFGDGTRLSIL.

The chain couples TRBV27 to TRBJ2-7, with 11 nucleotides matching TRBD2. There are 13 residues in the CDR3. The V gene end was trimmed by 6 bases and the J gene end by 4 bases; junction bases not matched to a gene: 2. Germline CDR1 reads MNHEY; CDR2 reads SMNVEV (reference sequence). DNA for the CDR3: TGTGCCAGCAGAACTAGCGGGAGTTACGAGCAGTACTTC. This encodes CASRTSGSYEQYF.

The chain has TRBV11-1 and TRBJ1-2, with a tentative D call TRBD1 (5 bases). Germline CDR1 reads SGHAT; CDR2 reads FQDESV (reference sequence). Trimming cost V 5 bases and J 4 bases, with 14 bases left between them. The CDR3 contains 14 residues. CDR3 sequence: CASSLSQGGYGYTF. Written as DNA, the CDR3 is TGTGCCAGCAGCCTGAGCCAGGGTGGCTATGGCTACACCTTC.

The V gene is TRBV27, the J gene TRBJ1-4, with 11 bases matching TRBD1. This CDR3 has 18 amino acids. Trimming took 5 bases from V and 0 from J; bases not matched to a gene: 8. In germline, CDR1 is MNHEY, CDR2 SMNVEV (reference sequence). Written as DNA, the CDR3 is TGTGCCAGCAGTCCCGGGACAGGGGGATATGCAACTAATGAAAAACTGTTTTTT. This translates into CASSPGTGGYATNEKLFF.

The rearrangement links TRBV6-6 to TRBJ1-5, with 8 bases that match TRBD1. Losses at the gene ends were 0 bases for V and 7 bases for J; bases not matched to a gene: 2. The germline V gene encodes CDR1 MNHNY and CDR2 SVGAGI (reference sequence). The CDR3 loop spans 14 amino acids. The CDR3 sequence: CASSYSQGEQPQHF. The DNA of the CDR3 is TGTGCCAGCAGTTACTCACAGGGGGAACAGCCCCAGCATTTT.

The chain recombines TRBV28 with TRBJ2-1; the D gene is possibly TRBD1 (6 bases). Trimming left V 6 bases short and J 9 bases short, with 15 bases between. CDR1 and CDR2 from the germline V gene are MDHEN and SYDVKM. The CDR3 runs 13 residues. CDR3 sequence (DNA): TGTGCCAGCAGACCTCTGGGGGCTGGTGAGCAGTTCTTC. Its translation: CASRPLGAGEQFF.

The CDR3: CASSLAGQGLQETQYF. CDR3 sequence (DNA): TGTGCCAGCAGCTTGGCGGGACAGGGGCTCCAAGAGACCCAGTACTTC. The rearrangement joins TRBV5-4 to TRBJ2-5; 10 nucleotides match TRBD1. Germline lookup yields CDR1 SGHNT and CDR2 YYREEE (reference sequence). The CDR3 consists of 16 residues. After removal of 0 bases from V and 1 base from J, the junction contained 3 bases not matched to a gene.

The chain links TRBV4-1 to TRBJ2-3; 7 bases line up with TRBD1. Germline loops: CDR1 MGHRA, CDR2 YSYEKL. Unmatched junction bases numbered 10, after V lost 4 bases and J lost 6 bases. This CDR3 has 15 amino acids. CDR3 protein: CASSLDRRPQDTQYF. In DNA, the CDR3 is TGCGCCAGCAGCCTGGACAGGAGACCTCAGGATACGCAGTATTTT.

The V call is TRBV7-2, the J call TRBJ1-2, with D possibly matching TRBD1 (6 bases). This CDR3 has 16 residues. The germline gives CDR1 SGHTA, CDR2 FQGNSA. The V end lost 5 bases, the J end lost 2 bases, and 18 bases lay between the germline ends. The CDR3 loop is CASSLNPGQGNYGYTF. Here the CDR3 DNA reads TGTGCCAGCAGCCTCAACCCCGGGCAGGGGAACTATGGCTACACCTTC.

Regarding this clone: Other DNA sequences in the same sample also yield this CDR3. The rearrangement uses TRBV4-3 and TRBJ1-2; D not certain. Germline-derived CDR1 and CDR2 are LGHNA and YSLEER. V was cut by 3 bases and J by 2 bases, with 7 bases left in between. This CDR3 spans 13 amino acids. CDR3: CASSHERNYGYTF. In nucleotides, the CDR3 is TGCGCCAGCAGCCATGAGCGGAACTATGGCTACACCTTC.

V and J are TRBV2 and TRBJ2-5; D gene unclear. The length of the CDR3 is 13 residues. The germline V gene encodes CDR1 SNHLY and CDR2 FYNNEI. Between the trimmed V and J ends, which lost 5 bases and 4 bases, there was a span of 11 bases. CDR3 sequence reads: CASSPSGRETQYF. DNA for the CDR3: TGTGCCAGCAGTCCCTCCGGTCGAGAGACCCAGTACTTC.

The chain uses TRBV12-3 or TRBV12-4 and TRBJ1-5, with D tentatively TRBD1 (6 bases). The CDR3 sequence is 12 residues long. Trimming removed 5 bases from V and 6 bases from J, with 8 bases in between. The CDR3 spells CASSDRFQPQHF. CDR3 sequence (DNA): TGTGCCAGCAGTGACAGGTTTCAGCCCCAGCATTTT.

This clone was counted once. The chain has TRBV10-3 and TRBJ2-2; D unclear. V was trimmed by 6 bases and J by 0 bases, leaving 11 bases between them. The CDR3 totals 15 residues. Germline values: CDR1 ENHRY, CDR2 SYGVKD. The chain's CDR3 is CAIRETPANTGELFF. CDR3 sequence (DNA): TGTGCCATCAGGGAGACACCTGCGAACACCGGGGAGCTGTTTTTT.

This chain links TRBV28 with TRBJ2-5, with 9 bases fitting TRBD2. Germline CDR1 is MDHEN and CDR2 is SYDVKM. The CDR3 has 16 residues. The ends lost 5 bases at V and 4 bases at J; junction bases unmatched: 11. CDR3 amino acids: CASSEVAGDSGETQYF. As DNA, the CDR3 is TGTGCCAGCAGTGAAGTAGCGGGAGATTCTGGAGAGACCCAGTACTTC.

The rearrangement uses TRBV7-9 and TRBJ1-6; D is perhaps TRBD1 (5 bases). V was pared by 7 bases and J by 8 bases, with 15 bases between. This CDR3 spans 14 amino acids. Germline V gives CDR1 SEHNR, CDR2 FQNEAQ (reference sequence). CDR3 bases: TGTGCCAGCACCGTAACGCGGGGGGATTCACCCCTCCACTTT. It specifies CASTVTRGDSPLHF.

The chain couples TRBV5-1 to TRBJ1-1; 7 bases fit TRBD1. The length of the CDR3 is 15 residues. Germline-derived CDR1 and CDR2 are SGHRS and YFSETQ. V shed 0 bases and J 2 bases; nucleotides not matched to a gene: 4. The CDR3 region has the DNA TGCGCCAGCAGCTTGGGAGACAGGGCAAACACTGAAGCTTTCTTT. This gives the protein CASSLGDRANTEAFF.

This sequence joins TRBV5-4 and TRBJ2-1; maybe TRBD2 (5 bases). The length of the CDR3 is 14 residues. V lost 7 bases to trimming and J lost 2 bases, with 13 bases between them. Germline V gene sequence: CDR1 SGHNT, CDR2 YYREEE (reference sequence). CDR3 residues: CASSTSGAYNEQFF. The CDR3 nucleotides are TGTGCCAGCTCCACTAGTGGGGCCTACAATGAGCAGTTCTTC.

V and J are TRBV5-6 and TRBJ1-3; D perhaps matches TRBD1 (5 bases). CDR3 length: 16 residues. The V gene's germline CDR1 is SGHDT and CDR2 YYEEEE. The V and J ends lost 5 bases and 2 bases respectively, with 17 bases between them. The CDR3 sequence: CASRKLGEGTGNTIYF. CDR3 coding DNA: TGTGCCAGCAGGAAATTAGGGGAAGGCACTGGAAACACCATATATTTT.

The chain couples TRBV13 to TRBJ2-3; TRBD2 matches at 12 bases. The J segment lost 3 bases and the V segment lost 4 bases, leaving 5 bases of the junction unmatched. The CDR3 contains 16 residues. Germline V CDR1 and CDR2: PRHDT, FYEKMQ (reference sequence). CDR3 residues: CASSSPTSGRTDTQYF. The CDR3 coding sequence is TGTGCCAGCAGCTCCCCGACTAGCGGGAGAACAGATACGCAGTATTTT.

The chain recombines TRBV2 with TRBJ1-1, with 8 bases identical to TRBD1. The V segment lost 6 bases and the J segment 7 bases; nucleotides outside the gene matches: 4. Germline values: CDR1 SNHLY, CDR2 FYNNEI. The CDR3 consists of 12 residues. CDR3: CASSLDRGEAFF. CDR3 nucleotides: TGTGCCAGCAGCCTCGACAGGGGTGAAGCTTTCTTT.

J is TRBJ1-3 and V is TRBV6-6, with 7 bases aligning to TRBD1. The CDR3 has 15 residues. V gave up 2 bases and J gave up 6 bases; unmatched junction bases: 7. Germline values: CDR1 MNHNY, CDR2 SVGAGI (reference sequence). The CDR3 region is CASSYGQGGLNTIYF. CDR3 coding DNA: TGTGCCAGCAGTTACGGGCAGGGGGGTTTAAACACCATATATTTT.

This clone was counted once. The chain recombines TRBV5-1 with TRBJ1-1, with D uncertain. The CDR3 has 13 amino acids. Germline V gene lookup returns CDR1 SGHRS and CDR2 YFSETQ. Trimming removed 2 bases at V and 4 bases at J, with 9 bases between. The CDR3 DNA is TGCGCCAGCAGCTTAACAGCTTTCACTGAAGCTTTCTTT. Translation gives CASSLTAFTEAFF. Filled out from reference TRBV5-1 and TRBJ1-1, the complete variable domain reads KAGVTQTPRYLIKTRGQQVTLSCSPISGHRSVSWYQQTPGQGLQFLFEYFSETQRNKGNFPGRFSGRQFSNSRSEMNVSTLELGDSALYLCASSLTAFTEAFFGQGTRLTVV.